This T cell receptor (beta chain) was identified during a study of shared clonotypes between healthy human individuals. Study observations and caveats: With four donors compared, 4% to 5.5% of naive CD4 clonotypes were shared.

Repertoires were generated with immunoSEQ multiplex PCR, while TCRdb's copy carries only in-frame clones and drops some. The sample lists 2 million to 2.5 million clones, 93% occurring once. This clone was recorded once. Antigen: not known. The TCR comes from a man younger than 30 in good health. Some clones in this sample may be carry-over from other donors' samples. Sequenced sample: naive CD4+ T cells from PBMCs. Documented subset: CD45RA+ positively selected.

The CDR3 bases are TGTGCCAGCAGTGAAAGGGGTTTAGTCACTGAAGCTTTCTTT. Translated, it gives CASSERGLVTEAFF. This chain joins TRBV6-1 and TRBJ1-1, with a weak D call TRBD1 (5 bases). Germline V CDR1 and CDR2: MNHNS, SASEGT. With 2 bases removed from V and 4 bases from J, the gap between germline ends came to 11 bases. The CDR3 has 14 amino acids.